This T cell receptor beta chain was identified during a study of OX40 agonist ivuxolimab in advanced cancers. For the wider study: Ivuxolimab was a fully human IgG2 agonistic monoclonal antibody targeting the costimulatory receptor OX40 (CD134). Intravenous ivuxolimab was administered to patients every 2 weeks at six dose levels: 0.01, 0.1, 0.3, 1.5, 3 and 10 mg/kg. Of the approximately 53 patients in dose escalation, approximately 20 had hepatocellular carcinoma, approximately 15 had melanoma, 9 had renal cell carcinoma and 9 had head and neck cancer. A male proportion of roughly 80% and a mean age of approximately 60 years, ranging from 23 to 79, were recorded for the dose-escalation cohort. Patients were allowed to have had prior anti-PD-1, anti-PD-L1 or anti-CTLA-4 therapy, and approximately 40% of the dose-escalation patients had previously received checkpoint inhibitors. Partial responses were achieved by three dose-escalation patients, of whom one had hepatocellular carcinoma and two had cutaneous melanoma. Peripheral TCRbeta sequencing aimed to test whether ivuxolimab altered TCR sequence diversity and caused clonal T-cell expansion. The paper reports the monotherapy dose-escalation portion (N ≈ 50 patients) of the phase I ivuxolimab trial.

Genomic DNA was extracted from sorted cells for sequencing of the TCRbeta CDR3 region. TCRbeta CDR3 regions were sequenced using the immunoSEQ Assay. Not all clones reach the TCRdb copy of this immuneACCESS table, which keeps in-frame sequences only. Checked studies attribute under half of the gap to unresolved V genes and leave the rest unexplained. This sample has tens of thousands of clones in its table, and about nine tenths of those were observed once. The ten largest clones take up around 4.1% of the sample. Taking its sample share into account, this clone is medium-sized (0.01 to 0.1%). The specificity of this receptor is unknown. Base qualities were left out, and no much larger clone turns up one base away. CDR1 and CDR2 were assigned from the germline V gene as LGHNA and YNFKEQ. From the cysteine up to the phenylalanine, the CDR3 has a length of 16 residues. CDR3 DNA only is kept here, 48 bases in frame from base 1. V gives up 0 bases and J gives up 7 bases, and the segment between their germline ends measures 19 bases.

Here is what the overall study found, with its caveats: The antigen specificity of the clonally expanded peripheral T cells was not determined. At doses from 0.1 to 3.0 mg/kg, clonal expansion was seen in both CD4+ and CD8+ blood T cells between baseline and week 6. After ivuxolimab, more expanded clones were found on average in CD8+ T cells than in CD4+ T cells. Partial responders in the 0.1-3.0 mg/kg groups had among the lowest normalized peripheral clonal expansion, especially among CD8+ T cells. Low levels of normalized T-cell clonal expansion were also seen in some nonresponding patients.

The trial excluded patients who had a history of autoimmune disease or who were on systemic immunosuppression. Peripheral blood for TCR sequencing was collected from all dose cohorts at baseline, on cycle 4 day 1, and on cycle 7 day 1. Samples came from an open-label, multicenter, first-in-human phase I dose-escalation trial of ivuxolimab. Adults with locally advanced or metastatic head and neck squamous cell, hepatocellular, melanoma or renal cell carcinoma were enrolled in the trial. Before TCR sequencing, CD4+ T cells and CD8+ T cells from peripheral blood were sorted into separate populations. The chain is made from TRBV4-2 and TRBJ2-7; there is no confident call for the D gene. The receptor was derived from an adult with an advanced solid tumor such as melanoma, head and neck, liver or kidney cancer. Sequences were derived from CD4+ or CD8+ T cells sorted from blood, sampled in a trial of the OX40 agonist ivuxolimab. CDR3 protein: CASSQDSSTTTKEQYF. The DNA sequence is TGTGCCAGCAGCCAAGATAGTAGCACAACCACTAAGGAGCAGTACTTC.